This T cell receptor beta chain is drawn from a study of siplizumab effects on memory and regulatory T cells. The repertoire was sequenced with immunoSEQ multiplex PCR; TCRdb's copy has only in-frame clones and lacks some. Of tens of thousands of clones in the sample, less than 98% were seen once. V lost 8 bases and J lost 4, with 5 bases in between. The CDR3 is 10 residues long. Per the germline V gene, CDR1 is SEHNR and CDR2 is FQNEAQ (reference sequence). A few pairs of donors had their unstimulated naive, memory, effector memory and TEMRA subsets sequenced. Sequencing used naive CD4+ T cells sorted from blood. This receptor was identified in a human donor in good health. This rearrangement joins TRBV7-9 to TRBJ1-2; unclear D gene. This CDR3 is CASHSYGYTF. The DNA for the CDR3 is TGTGCCAGCCATAGCTATGGCTACACCTTC.